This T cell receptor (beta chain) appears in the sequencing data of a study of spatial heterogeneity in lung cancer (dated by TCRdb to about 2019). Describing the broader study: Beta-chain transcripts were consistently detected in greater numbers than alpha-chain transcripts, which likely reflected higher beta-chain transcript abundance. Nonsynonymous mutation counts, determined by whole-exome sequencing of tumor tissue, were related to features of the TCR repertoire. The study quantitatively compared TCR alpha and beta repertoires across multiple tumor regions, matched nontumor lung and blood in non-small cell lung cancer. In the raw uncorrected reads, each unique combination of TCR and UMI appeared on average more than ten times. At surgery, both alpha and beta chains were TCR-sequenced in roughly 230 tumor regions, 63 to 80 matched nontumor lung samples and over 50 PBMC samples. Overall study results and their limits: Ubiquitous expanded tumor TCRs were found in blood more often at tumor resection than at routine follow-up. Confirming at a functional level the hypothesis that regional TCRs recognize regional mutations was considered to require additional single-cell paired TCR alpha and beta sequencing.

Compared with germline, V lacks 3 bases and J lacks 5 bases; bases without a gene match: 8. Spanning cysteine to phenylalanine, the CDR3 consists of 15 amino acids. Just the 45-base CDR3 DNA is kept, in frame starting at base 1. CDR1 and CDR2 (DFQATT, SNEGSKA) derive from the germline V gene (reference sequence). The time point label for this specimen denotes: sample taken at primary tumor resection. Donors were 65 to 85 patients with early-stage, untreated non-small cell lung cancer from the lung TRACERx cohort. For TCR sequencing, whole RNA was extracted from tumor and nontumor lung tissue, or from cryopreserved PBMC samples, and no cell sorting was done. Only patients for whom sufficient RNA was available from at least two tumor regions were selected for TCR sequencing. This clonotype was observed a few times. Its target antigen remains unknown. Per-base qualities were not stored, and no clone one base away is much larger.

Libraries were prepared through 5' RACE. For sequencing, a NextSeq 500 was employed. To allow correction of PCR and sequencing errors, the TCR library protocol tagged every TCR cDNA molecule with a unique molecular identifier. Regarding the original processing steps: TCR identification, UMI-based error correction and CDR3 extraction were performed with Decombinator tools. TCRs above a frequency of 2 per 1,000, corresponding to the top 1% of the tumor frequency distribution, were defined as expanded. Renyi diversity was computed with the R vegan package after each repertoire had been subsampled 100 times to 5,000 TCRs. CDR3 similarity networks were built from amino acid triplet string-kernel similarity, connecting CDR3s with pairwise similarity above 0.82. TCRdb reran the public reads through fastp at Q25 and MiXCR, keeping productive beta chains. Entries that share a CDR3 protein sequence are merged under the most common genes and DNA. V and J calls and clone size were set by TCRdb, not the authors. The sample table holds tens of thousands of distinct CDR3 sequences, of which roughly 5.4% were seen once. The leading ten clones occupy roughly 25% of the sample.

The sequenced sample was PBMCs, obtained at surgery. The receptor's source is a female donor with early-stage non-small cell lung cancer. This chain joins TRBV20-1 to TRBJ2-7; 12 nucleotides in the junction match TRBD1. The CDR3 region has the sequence CSARNGGTGGNEQYF. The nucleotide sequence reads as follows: TGCAGTGCTAGGAATGGAGGGACAGGGGGCAACGAGCAGTACTTC.